The 3 T cell receptor beta chains reported below all come from one sample, sequenced in a study of shared clonotypes between healthy human individuals. Using immunoSEQ multiplex PCR, the repertoire was profiled, and TCRdb retains in-frame clones only, with some absent. Among over 2 million clones, roughly 94% were seen once, and the ten largest hold more than 0.1%. Material: naive CD4+ T cells sorted from blood. Specified subset: CD45RA+ positively selected. These TCRs come from a man between 18 and 29 years old in good health.

In its sample, this clone was seen once. The rearrangement joins TRBV10-3 to TRBJ2-5, with D perhaps being TRBD1 or TRBD2 (5 bases each). Germline CDR1 ENHRY, CDR2 SYGVKD. The ends were cut back, 0 bases at V and 5 bases at J, with 13 bases in the middle. CDR3 length equals 15 residues. CDR3 region: CAISESGAERETQYF. In DNA form, the CDR3 reads TGTGCCATCAGTGAGTCCGGGGCCGAGAGGGAGACCCAGTACTTC.

The chain is built from TRBV28 and TRBJ1-5; D ambiguous. Germline V gene sequence: CDR1 MDHEN, CDR2 SYDVKM. The V gene lost 5 bases and the J gene lost 4 bases, with 12 bases spanning the gap. The CDR3 sequence is 14 residues long. CDR3 sequence (DNA): TGTGCCAGCAGTCCCCCCGGGCCGAATCAGCCCCAGCATTTT. It codes for CASSPPGPNQPQHF. Variable domain in full (rest from reference TRBV28 and TRBJ1-5): DVKVTQSSRYLVKRTGEKVFLECVQDMDHENMFWYRQDPGLGLRLIYFSYDVKMKEKGDIPEGYSVSREKKERFSLILESASTNQTSMYLCASSPPGPNQPQHFGDGTRLSIL.

Of note for this clone: Other DNA variants within this sample encode the same CDR3. This sequence joins TRBV11-2 and TRBJ1-5; D unresolved. The V end was cut by 1 base, the J end by 2 bases, with 3 bases between. CDR3 length equals 13 residues. Germline CDR1 is SGHAT and CDR2 is FQNNGV. The CDR3 nucleotides read TGTGCCAGCAGCTTAGGGCGCAATCAGCCCCAGCATTTT. Translating it yields CASSLGRNQPQHF.